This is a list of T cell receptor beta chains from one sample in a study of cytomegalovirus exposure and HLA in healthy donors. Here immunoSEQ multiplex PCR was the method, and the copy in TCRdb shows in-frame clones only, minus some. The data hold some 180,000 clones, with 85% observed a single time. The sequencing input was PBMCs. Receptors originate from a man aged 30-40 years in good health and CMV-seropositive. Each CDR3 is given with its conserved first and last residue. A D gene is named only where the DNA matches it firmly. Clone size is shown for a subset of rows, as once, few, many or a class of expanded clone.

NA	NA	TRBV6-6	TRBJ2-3	TGTGCCAGCAGTTACGAGGGTTTCTCCGCAGATACGCAGTATTTT	CASSYEGFSADTQYF
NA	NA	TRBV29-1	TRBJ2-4	TGCAGCGTTCTAGACAGGTCCATTCAGTACTTC	CSVLDRSIQYF
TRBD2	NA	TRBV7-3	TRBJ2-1	TGTGCCAGCAGCTTCCGCCCAGCGGGGTTGGATGAGCAGTTCTTC	CASSFRPAGLDEQFF
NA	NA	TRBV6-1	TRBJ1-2	TGTGCCAGCAGTCCCACTCCGGTACACTATGGCTACACCTTC	CASSPTPVHYGYTF
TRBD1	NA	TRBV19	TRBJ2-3	TGTGCCAGTAGTGCGCCGGGACAGGGTAGCACAGATACGCAGTATTTT	CASSAPGQGSTDTQYF
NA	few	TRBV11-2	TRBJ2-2	TGTGCCAGCAGCCCAGGTACCGGGGAGCTGTTTTTT	CASSPGTGELFF
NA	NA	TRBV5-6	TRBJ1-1	TGTGCCGGCAGCTTGCCCGTGAACACTGAAGCTTTCTTT	CAGSLPVNTEAFF
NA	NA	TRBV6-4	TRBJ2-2	TGTGCCAGCAGTGACTCATGGGAGCGTGGCGGGGAGCTGTTTTTT	CASSDSWERGGELFF
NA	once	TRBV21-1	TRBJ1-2	TGTGCCAGCTCATGGGGCTCTAACTATGGCTACACCTTC	CASSWGSNYGYTF
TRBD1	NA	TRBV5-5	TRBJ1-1	TGTGCCAGCAGCCCGACAGGGGGCGGCACTGAAGCTTTCTTT	CASSPTGGGTEAFF
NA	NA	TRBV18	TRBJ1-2	TGTGCCAGCTCACCAGCGGGGAAGAGCTACACCTTC	CASSPAGKSYTF
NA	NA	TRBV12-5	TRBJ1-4	TGTGCTAGTGGTTTTACAGGGAGCTTAAATGAAAAACTGTTTTTT	CASGFTGSLNEKLFF
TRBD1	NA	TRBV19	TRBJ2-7	TGTGCCAGTAGTACCTACACAGGGGGCGGGACCTACGAGCAGTACTTC	CASSTYTGGGTYEQYF
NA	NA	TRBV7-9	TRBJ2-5	TGTGCCAGCAGCTTAGCGGTGGTGGAGGAGACCCAGTACTTC	CASSLAVVEETQYF
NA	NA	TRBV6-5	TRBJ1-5	TGTGCCAGCGGACCCCGGACTCTCACGAATCAGCCCCAGCATTTT	CASGPRTLTNQPQHF
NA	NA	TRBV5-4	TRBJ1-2	TGTGCCAGCAGCTTGGACGGCACAGTGGACTATGGCTACACCTTC	CASSLDGTVDYGYTF
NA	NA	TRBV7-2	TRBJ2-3	TGTGCCAGCAGGACACGGGGGTCAGATACGCAGTATTTT	CASRTRGSDTQYF
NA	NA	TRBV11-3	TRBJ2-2	TGTGCCAGCAGCAAGGGGGGGGCCGGGGAGCTGTTTTTT	CASSKGGAGELFF
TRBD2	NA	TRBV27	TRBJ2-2	TGTGCCAGCAGCCCTCCCCGAATAGCGGGGACCGGGGAGCTGTTTTTT	CASSPPRIAGTGELFF
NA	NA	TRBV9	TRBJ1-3	TGTGCCAGCAGCATCTACGACAGTAACACTGGAAACACCATATATTTT	CASSIYDSNTGNTIYF
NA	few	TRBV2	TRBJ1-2	TGTGCCAGCAGTGAAGACATCTATGGCTACACCTTC	CASSEDIYGYTF
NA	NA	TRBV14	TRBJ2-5	TGTGCCAGCAGCCCAGGATGGACAGAACAAGAGACCCAGTACTTC	CASSPGWTEQETQYF
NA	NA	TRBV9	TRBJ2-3	TGTGCCAGCAGCGTAGGAAGTCTATTCACAGATACGCAGTATTTT	CASSVGSLFTDTQYF
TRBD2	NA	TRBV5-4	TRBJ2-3	TGTGCCAGCAGCTCCTTGACTAGCGGGAGTCGGACAGATACGCAGTATTTT	CASSSLTSGSRTDTQYF
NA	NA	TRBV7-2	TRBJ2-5	TGTGCCAGCAGCGGGCCGACAGGTGTGGGAGAGACCCAGTACTTC	CASSGPTGVGETQYF
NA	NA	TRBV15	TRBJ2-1	TGTGCCACCAGCAGAGACAGGAATGAGCAGTTCTTC	CATSRDRNEQFF
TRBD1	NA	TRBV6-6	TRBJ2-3	TGTGCCAGCACCCTAGACGGGACAGTCACAGATACGCAGTATTTT	CASTLDGTVTDTQYF
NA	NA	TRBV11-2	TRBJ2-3	TGTGCCAGCAGTCTAGTGTCTGGCAATACGCAGTATTTT	CASSLVSGNTQYF
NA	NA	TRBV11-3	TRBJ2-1	TGTGCCAGCAGTGATGTACAGGGATCTGAGCAGTTCTTC	CASSDVQGSEQFF
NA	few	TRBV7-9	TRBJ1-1	TGTGCCAGCAGCTCCCTCGGGGGTAGCACTGAAGCTTTCTTT	CASSSLGGSTEAFF
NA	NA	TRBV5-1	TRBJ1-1	TGCGCCAGCAGCTTGACGGGGAACACTGAAGCTTTCTTT	CASSLTGNTEAFF
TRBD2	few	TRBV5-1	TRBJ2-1	TGCGCCAGCAGCTTGGACCCTAGCGGGAGGATTAATGAGCAGTTCTTC	CASSLDPSGRINEQFF
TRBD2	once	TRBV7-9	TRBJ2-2	TGTGCCAGTCCGGGACTAGCGGGAGGCTCGAACACCGGGGAGCTGTTTTTT	CASPGLAGGSNTGELFF
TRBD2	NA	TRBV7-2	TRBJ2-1	TGTGCCAGCAGCAAAGTGCCAGCGGGAGGGTACGTCGATGAGCAGTTCTTC	CASSKVPAGGYVDEQFF
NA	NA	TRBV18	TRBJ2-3	TGTGCCAGCTCACCATCTCCCGGGAGAGGAGCAGATACGCAGTATTTT	CASSPSPGRGADTQYF
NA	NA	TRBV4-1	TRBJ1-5	TGCGCCAGCAGCCCGGAGGGGTCGCTCATTAGCAATCAGCCCCAGCATTTT	CASSPEGSLISNQPQHF
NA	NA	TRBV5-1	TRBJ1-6	TGCGCCAGCAGCTTAGTAGAGGGTTCACCCCTCCACTTT	CASSLVEGSPLHF
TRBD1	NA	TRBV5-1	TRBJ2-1	TGCGCCAGCAGCCCCGGGACAGGGTCTGAGCAGTTCTTC	CASSPGTGSEQFF
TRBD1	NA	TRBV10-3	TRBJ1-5	TGTGCCATCAGTACAGACTGGGACAGTAATCAGCCCCAGCATTTT	CAISTDWDSNQPQHF
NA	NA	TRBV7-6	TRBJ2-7	TGTGCCAGCAGCTCCCACTACGAGCAGTACTTC	CASSSHYEQYF
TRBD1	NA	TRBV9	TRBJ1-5	TGTGCCAGCAGCGCCGGACAGGGAAGTCAGCCCCAGCATTTT	CASSAGQGSQPQHF
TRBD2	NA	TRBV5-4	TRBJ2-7	TGTGCCAGCAGCTTGACGGGAGGGCCCTACGAGCAGTACTTC	CASSLTGGPYEQYF
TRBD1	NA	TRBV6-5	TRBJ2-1	TGTGCCAGCAGTGGGAGGACAGGGAGCTACAATGAGCAGTTCTTC	CASSGRTGSYNEQFF
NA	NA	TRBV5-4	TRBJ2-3	TGTGCCAGCAGCTTGTTCGGGAGTACAGATACGCAGTATTTT	CASSLFGSTDTQYF
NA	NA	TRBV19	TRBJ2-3	TGTGCCAGTAGTATTCGGGGTAGCACAGATACGCAGTATTTT	CASSIRGSTDTQYF
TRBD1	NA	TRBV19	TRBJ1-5	TGTGCCAGTAGTTTCGGGGGATGGGACAGGGGGCGAGTGTATCAGCCCCAGCATTTT	CASSFGGWDRGRVYQPQHF